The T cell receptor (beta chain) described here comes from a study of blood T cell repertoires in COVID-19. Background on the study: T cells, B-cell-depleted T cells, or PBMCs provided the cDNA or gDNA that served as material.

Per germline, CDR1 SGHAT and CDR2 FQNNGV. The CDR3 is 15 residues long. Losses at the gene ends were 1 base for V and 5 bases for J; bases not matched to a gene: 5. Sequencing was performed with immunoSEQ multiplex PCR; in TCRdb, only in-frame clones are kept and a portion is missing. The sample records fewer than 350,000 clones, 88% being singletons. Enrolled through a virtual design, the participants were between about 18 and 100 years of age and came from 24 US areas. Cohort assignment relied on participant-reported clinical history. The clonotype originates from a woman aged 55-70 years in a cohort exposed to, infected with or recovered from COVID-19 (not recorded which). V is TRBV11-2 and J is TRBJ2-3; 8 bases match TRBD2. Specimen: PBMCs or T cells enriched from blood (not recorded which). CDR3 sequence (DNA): TGTGCCAGCAGCTTAGGAGCGGGAGCGATAGATACGCAGTATTTT. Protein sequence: CASSLGAGAIDTQYF.